One sample yielded the 23 T cell receptor beta chains listed below, sequenced in a study of blood T cell repertoires in COVID-19. Data came from immunoSEQ multiplex PCR; TCRdb stores just in-frame clones and leaves some out. The sample records some 230,000 clones, under 90% being singletons. The specimen was peripheral blood. The receptor source for this set is a woman between 55 and 75 years old who had recovered from COVID-19.

V and J are TRBV5-1 and TRBJ1-2; TRBD1 agrees at 9 bases. The CDR3 consists of 15 residues. The junction had 8 bases not matched to a gene; V was cut back by 2 bases and J by 6 bases. Germline CDR1 is SGHRS and CDR2 is YFSETQ. The CDR3 nucleotides are TGCGCCAGCAGCTTACAGGGGGCGCGGATAAATGGCTACACCTTC. As protein: CASSLQGARINGYTF.

The chain employs TRBV5-1 and TRBJ1-2, with 8 positions matching TRBD1. CDR1 and CDR2 from the germline V gene are SGHRS and YFSETQ. This CDR3 comprises 15 residues. V shed 2 bases and J 3 bases; nucleotides not matched to a gene: 6. As DNA, the CDR3 is TGCGCCAGCAGCTTCCGACCGGGACAGGACTATGGCTACACCTTC. Protein: CASSFRPGQDYGYTF.

The rearrangement joins TRBV19 to TRBJ1-2; unclear D gene. The CDR3 has 17 amino acids. Germline CDR1 and CDR2: LNHDA and SQIVND (reference sequence). Trimming removed 5 bases from V and 2 bases from J, with 21 bases in between. The CDR3 DNA is TGTGCCAGTAGTCTCCGGGTTGGCCTGATACAAAACTATGGCTACACCTTC. Translated: CASSLRVGLIQNYGYTF.

The chain carries TRBV27 and TRBJ2-1; D is perhaps TRBD2 (6 bases). Trimming took off 9 bases at V and 2 bases at J, with 14 bases between the two ends. The V gene's germline CDR1 is MNHEY and CDR2 SMNVEV (reference sequence). The CDR3 is 14 residues long. CDR3 DNA sequence: TGTGCCAGGACCCGCGGGGTTGCCTACAATGAGCAGTTCTTC. Protein: CARTRGVAYNEQFF.

The rearrangement links TRBV7-9 to TRBJ1-2; 7 bases agree with TRBD1. V lost 3 bases and J lost 3; bases outside the gene matches: 4. Germline loops: CDR1 SEHNR, CDR2 FQNEAQ (reference sequence). CDR3 length equals 14 residues. CDR3 bases: TGTGCCAGCAGCTTCACCCAGGGGGACTATGGCTACACCTTC. Translated: CASSFTQGDYGYTF.

The chain links TRBV7-2 to TRBJ1-5; D remains ambiguous. Per the germline V gene, CDR1 is SGHTA and CDR2 is FQGNSA. CDR3 length equals 16 residues. V was shortened by 5 bases and J by 1 base, with 15 bases between the two germline ends. The chain's CDR3 is CASSLLGRESNQPQHF. As DNA, the CDR3 is TGTGCCAGCAGCCTCCTTGGGCGGGAGAGCAATCAGCCCCAGCATTTT.

This clone was picked up a small number of times. The chain links TRBV18 to TRBJ2-1; TRBD1 agrees at 9 bases. The germline gives CDR1 KGHSH, CDR2 LQKENI. Germline trimming cut 3 bases from V and 4 bases from J; bases unmatched to any gene: 7. The CDR3 totals 16 residues. CDR3 in amino acids: CASSPTGGWGYNEQFF. CDR3 sequence (DNA): TGTGCCAGCTCACCGACAGGGGGGTGGGGTTACAATGAGCAGTTCTTC. Full variable domain (missing parts from reference TRBV18 and TRBJ2-1): NAGVMQNPRHLVRRRGQEARLRCSPMKGHSHVYWYRQLPEEGLKFMVYLQKENIIDESGMPKERFSAEFPKEGPSILRIQQVVRGDSAAYFCASSPTGGWGYNEQFFGPGTRLTVL.

The chain employs TRBV6-1 and TRBJ1-2; TRBD1 agrees at 7 bases. V shed 2 bases, J shed 4 bases, and the junction held 4 bases outside the gene matches. The germline V gene has CDR1 MNHNS and CDR2 SASEGT. The CDR3 extends over 14 amino acids. In nucleotides, the CDR3 is TGTGCCAGCAGTGAATGGACAGGCGTCTATGGCTACACCTTC. Translating gives CASSEWTGVYGYTF.

V gene TRBV20-1 combines with J gene TRBJ1-5, with D tentatively TRBD1 (6 bases). The CDR3 consists of 11 residues. CDR1 and CDR2 (germline): DFQATT, SNEGSKA (reference sequence). The V and J ends lost 6 bases and 11 bases respectively, with 14 bases between them. CDR3 sequence (DNA): TGCAGTGCCAGGGGAGGGTCATCCCAGCATTTT. It specifies CSARGGSSQHF.

V is TRBV2 and J is TRBJ2-5, with a tentative D call TRBD2 (6 bases). Per germline, CDR1 SNHLY and CDR2 FYNNEI. The CDR3 runs to 13 residues. V was clipped by 8 bases and J by 2 bases, with 12 bases between them. The CDR3, as DNA: TGTGCCAGCGTTGCGGGACTTCAAGAGACCCAGTACTTC. Translated, it gives CASVAGLQETQYF.

The gene calls are TRBV6-5 and TRBJ2-1; 8 bases map to TRBD2. The V segment lost 7 bases and the J segment 5 bases; nucleotides outside the gene matches: 10. This CDR3 region has 15 residues. Germline lookup yields CDR1 MNHEY and CDR2 SVGAGI. CDR3 coding DNA: TGTGCCAGCAAGTCGGGGGGGCCTTGGGACAATGAGCAGTTCTTC. Translating it yields CASKSGGPWDNEQFF.

The chain couples TRBV15 to TRBJ2-5; 8 nucleotides agree with TRBD1. The CDR3 is made up of 15 amino acids. Per the germline V gene, CDR1 is LNHNV and CDR2 is YYDKDF (reference sequence). Trimming removed 0 bases from V and 5 bases from J; junction bases left unmatched: 5. The CDR3 loop reads CATSRDRQGWETQYF. The CDR3 nucleotides are TGTGCCACCAGCAGAGATCGACAGGGGTGGGAGACCCAGTACTTC.

The chain combines TRBV29-1 with TRBJ1-3; unclear D gene. Germline assignment: CDR1 SQVTM and CDR2 ANQGSEA. The V gene lost 3 bases and the J gene lost 1 base, with 7 bases spanning the gap. CDR3 length equals 13 residues. In nucleotides, the CDR3 is TGCAGCGTTGAGAGGAGTTCTGGAAACACCATATATTTT. Its protein product is CSVERSSGNTIYF.

For this clone: This sequence may be a read error, since a much larger clone differs from it by one base. V is TRBV7-6 and J is TRBJ2-1; 10 bases map to TRBD2. The V segment lost 1 base and the J segment 6 bases; nucleotides outside the gene matches: 3. The CDR3 totals 15 residues. Germline values: CDR1 SGHVS, CDR2 FNYEAQ. CDR3 sequence reads: CASSLGSGGVNEQFF. CDR3 sequence (DNA): TGTGCCAGCAGCTTAGGAAGCGGGGGGGTCAATGAGCAGTTCTTC.

This rearrangement joins TRBV30 to TRBJ1-5, with D possibly TRBD1 on 5 matching bases. Trimming took off 2 bases at V and 7 bases at J, with 12 bases between the two ends. Germline loops: CDR1 GTSNPN, CDR2 SVGIG (reference sequence). This CDR3 is built from 13 residues. The chain's CDR3 is CAWSLSGEQPQHF. In DNA form, the CDR3 reads TGTGCCTGGAGTCTATCGGGGGAACAGCCCCAGCATTTT.

The CDR3 nucleotides read TGCGCCAGCAGCTTGGCCGGGACTACCCAAGAGACCCAGTACTTC. Its protein is CASSLAGTTQETQYF. The chain uses TRBV5-1 and TRBJ2-5; TRBD2 agrees at 7 bases. J gave up 1 base and V 0 bases, and 3 bases lay outside the gene matches. Germline V gives CDR1 SGHRS, CDR2 YFSETQ. This CDR3 region has 15 residues.

The gene calls are TRBV18 and TRBJ2-3, with D possibly TRBD1 on 7 matching bases. Germline V gene data show CDR1 as KGHSH and CDR2 as LQKENI. V was trimmed by 1 base and J by 10 bases, leaving 24 bases between them. The CDR3 has 17 amino acids. The CDR3 here is CASSPLNRRDSGGPQYF. DNA of the CDR3: TGTGCCAGCTCACCACTAAACCGCCGGGACAGTGGAGGGCCGCAGTATTTT.

The chain employs TRBV2 and TRBJ2-7; possibly TRBD2 for D (5 bases). The germline V gene encodes CDR1 SNHLY and CDR2 FYNNEI. The CDR3 runs 11 residues. V gave up 6 bases and J gave up 10 bases, with 13 bases separating them. The CDR3 here is CASSVRGLQYF. The CDR3 DNA reads as TGTGCCAGCAGCGTGCGAGGGCTTCAGTACTTC.

In DNA form, the CDR3 reads TGCGCCAGCGGGGTAGCGGGGGGGCGGGGTGAGCAGTTCTTC. Its protein is CASGVAGGRGEQFF. This chain uses TRBV10-2 with TRBJ2-1, with 11 positions matching TRBD2. CDR3 length equals 14 residues. The germline CDR1 and CDR2 sequences are WSHSY and SAAADI. The V and J ends lost 8 bases and 9 bases, in that order; junction bases with no gene match: 9.

The chain couples TRBV4-1 to TRBJ2-2; TRBD2 aligns across 16 bases. CDR1 and CDR2 (germline): MGHRA, YSYEKL. After removal of 4 bases from V and 1 base from J, the junction contained 6 bases not matched to a gene. CDR3 size: 19 residues. The CDR3 region is CASSPIGTSGGVNTGELFF. As DNA, the CDR3 is TGCGCCAGCAGCCCCATCGGGACTAGCGGGGGGGTGAACACCGGGGAGCTGTTTTTT.

The CDR3 coding sequence is TGTGCCAGCAGCCAAGACTCGGGGAATAGCAATCAGCCCCAGCATTTT. Encoded protein: CASSQDSGNSNQPQHF. The genes are TRBV3-1 (or the pseudogene TRBV3-2) and TRBJ1-5; no clear D. Per germline, CDR1 LGHDT and CDR2 YNNKEL (reference sequence). The CDR3 runs 16 residues. V shed 0 bases and J shed 0 bases, with 9 bases lying between them.

V and J are TRBV27 and TRBJ1-1, with 10 nucleotides matching TRBD1. The CDR3 spans 16 residues. Germline V gene data show CDR1 as MNHEY and CDR2 as SMNVEV (reference sequence). Unmatched junction bases numbered 10, after V lost 5 bases and J lost 4 bases. The CDR3 nucleotides read TGTGCCAGCAGTCCCGACAGGGGGCAGGTTAGCACTGAAGCTTTCTTT. This sequence encodes CASSPDRGQVSTEAFF.

The rearrangement links TRBV7-2 to TRBJ2-2; D is possibly TRBD2 (5 bases). V gave up 1 base and J gave up 6 bases, with 9 bases separating them. The CDR3 has 14 residues. Germline CDR1 SGHTA, CDR2 FQGNSA. The CDR3 reads CASSLENGAGELFF. The CDR3 nucleotides are TGTGCCAGCAGCTTAGAAAACGGGGCCGGGGAGCTGTTTTTT.